Below, 18 T cell receptor beta chains from the same sample are listed, as sequenced in a study of early T cells in non-severe SARS-CoV-2 infection (dated by TCRdb to the early 2020s). Library preparation employed 5' RACE. TCRdb shows the sequencer as NextSeq 500. Using fastp at Q25 and MiXCR, TCRdb reprocessed the public reads and kept productive beta chains. Rows are unified per CDR3 protein, each entry keeping the most common DNA and genes. The sample table shows over 55,000 distinct CDR3 sequences, and around 13% are seen once. The ten top clones hold about 3% of the sample. Sample: whole blood. The source of these receptors is an adult who was a healthcare worker with PCR-confirmed SARS-CoV-2 infection or an uninfected control (not recorded which).

This clonotype appeared many times. This chain joins TRBV6-5 and TRBJ1-2; D call uncertain. V lost 6 bases and J 4 bases, leaving 18 bases between the germline ends. Per germline, CDR1 MNHEY and CDR2 SVGAGI. The CDR3 contains 15 residues. The CDR3 coding sequence is TGTGCCAGCAGCCGACGGGTGGCGGAGGGCTATGGCTACACCTTC. It translates to CASSRRVAEGYGYTF.

This clonotype was counted many times. The chain links TRBV29-1 to TRBJ2-3; D not resolved. With 6 bases removed from V and 2 bases from J, the gap between germline ends came to 12 bases. Looked up from germline, CDR1 is SQVTM and CDR2 is ANQGSEA. The CDR3 runs 13 residues. The CDR3 here is CSVAPRLTDTQYF. DNA of the CDR3: TGCAGCGTCGCCCCCCGACTCACAGATACGCAGTATTTT.

This clonotype was counted a few times. The chain uses TRBV7-9 and TRBJ1-4, with 8 bases aligning to TRBD1. CDR3 size: 13 residues. V lost 6 bases to trimming and J lost 6 bases; unmatched junction nucleotides: 3. Germline CDR1 reads SEHNR; CDR2 reads FQNEAQ (reference sequence). CDR3 loop: CASSDRGYEKLFF. The CDR3 DNA sequence: TGTGCCAGCAGTGACAGGGGATATGAAAAACTGTTTTTT.

In its sample, this clonotype was seen many times. The rearrangement joins TRBV28 to TRBJ2-5; tentatively, D is TRBD2 (5 bases). V lost 6 bases to trimming and J lost 2 bases, with 7 bases between them. The CDR3 is 12 residues long. Germline V gives CDR1 MDHEN, CDR2 SYDVKM. The CDR3 is CASSRRQETQYF. CDR3 nucleotide sequence: TGTGCCAGCAGCCGGAGGCAAGAGACCCAGTACTTC. The full variable domain, completed using reference TRBV28 and TRBJ2-5, is DVKVTQSSRYLVKRTGEKVFLECVQDMDHENMFWYRQDPGLGLRLIYFSYDVKMKEKGDIPEGYSVSREKKERFSLILESASTNQTSMYLCASSRRQETQYFGPGTRLLVL.

This clonotype has a count of ten or more. This chain uses TRBV11-2 with TRBJ2-5; 11 positions match TRBD2. J gave up 2 bases and V 5 bases, and 7 bases lay outside the gene matches. This CDR3 contains 16 residues. Germline loops: CDR1 SGHAT, CDR2 FQNNGV. The DNA of the CDR3 is TGTGCCAGCAGCCTTGGGACTAGCGGAGTACAAGAGACCCAGTACTTC. Its translation is CASSLGTSGVQETQYF.

This clonotype was observed a handful of times. V is TRBV29-1 and J is TRBJ1-2; possible D gene TRBD1, 5 bases. Germline CDR1 SQVTM, CDR2 ANQGSEA. This CDR3 comprises 16 residues. Trimming stripped 3 bases from V and 8 bases from J, with 25 bases between. The CDR3 nucleotides are TGCAGCGTTGACTGGACATTCTCCCCCGGAGATGGGGGCTACACCTTC. Translating it yields CSVDWTFSPGDGGYTF.

This clonotype was counted many times. V is TRBV5-1 and J is TRBJ2-7, with D possibly being TRBD1 (6 bases). V was trimmed by 0 bases and J by 0 bases, leaving 13 bases between them. The CDR3 covers 16 residues. Germline assignment: CDR1 SGHRS and CDR2 YFSETQ. CDR3 residues: CASSLGGRLDSYEQYF. The CDR3 DNA follows: TGCGCCAGCAGCTTGGGGGGGCGACTCGACTCCTACGAGCAGTACTTC.

This clonotype was observed a handful of times. This sequence joins TRBV6-2 or TRBV6-3 and TRBJ2-7, with TRBD2 matching over 9 bases. The V and J ends lost 0 bases and 0 bases, in that order; junction bases with no gene match: 0. CDR1 is MNHEY and CDR2 is SVGEGT in the germline V gene. This CDR3 region has 15 residues. DNA of the CDR3: TGTGCCAGCAGTTACTCTAGCGGGAGCTCCTACGAGCAGTACTTC. Translated: CASSYSSGSSYEQYF.

This clonotype was observed a handful of times. This chain links TRBV7-8 with TRBJ1-2; D unresolved. The CDR3 has 17 amino acids. With 5 bases removed from V and 3 bases from J, the gap between germline ends came to 22 bases. The germline CDR1 and CDR2 sequences are SGHVS and FQNEAQ. CDR3 region: CASSLIRRRAGDYGYTF. The CDR3 DNA sequence: TGTGCCAGCAGCCTTATCCGCAGGAGGGCGGGTGACTATGGCTACACCTTC.

The chain recombines TRBV7-8 with TRBJ2-5, with D uncertain. The ends were cut back, 3 bases at V and 7 bases at J, with 6 bases in the middle. The CDR3 covers 11 residues. CDR1 and CDR2 (germline): SGHVS, FQNEAQ. The CDR3 DNA follows: TGTGCCAGCAGCTTGAGTACGACCCAGTACTTC. This sequence encodes CASSLSTTQYF.

This clonotype showed up just a few times. The rearrangement joins TRBV7-6 to TRBJ1-4; tentative D call: TRBD1 (5 bases). CDR1 and CDR2 (germline): SGHVS, FNYEAQ. V was pared by 5 bases and J by 3 bases, with 16 bases between. The CDR3 covers 16 residues. CDR3 region: CASSPGTWGANEKLFF. For the CDR3, the DNA is TGTGCCAGCAGCCCCGGGACCTGGGGAGCTAATGAAAAACTGTTTTTT.

This chain uses TRBV5-4 with TRBJ1-2; D ambiguous. CDR1 SGHNT and CDR2 YYREEE come from the germline V gene (reference sequence). V was trimmed by 4 bases and J by 2 bases, leaving 9 bases between them. This CDR3 comprises 13 residues. CDR3 residues: CASSHGSNYGYTF. The CDR3 coding sequence is TGTGCCAGCAGCCACGGGTCGAACTATGGCTACACCTTC.

This clonotype showed up many times. This sequence joins TRBV30 and TRBJ1-2; 7 bases map to TRBD1. Trimming cost V 1 base and J 4 bases; bases outside gene matches: 6. There are 14 residues in the CDR3. Germline CDR1 reads GTSNPN; CDR2 reads SVGIG (reference sequence). CDR3 region: CAWSGDRETYGYTF. CDR3 nucleotide sequence: TGTGCCTGGAGTGGAGACAGGGAGACCTATGGCTACACCTTC.

This clonotype was seen many times. The chain has TRBV11-3 and TRBJ2-5; 9 bases agree with TRBD2. Unmatched junction bases numbered 7, after V lost 0 bases and J lost 2 bases. The CDR3 extends over 17 amino acids. Germline CDR1 and CDR2: SGHNT and YENEEA. This CDR3 reads CASSLDGLAGLQETQYF. The CDR3 DNA sequence: TGTGCCAGCAGCTTAGATGGTCTAGCGGGGCTTCAAGAGACCCAGTACTTC.

This clonotype was seen many times. The V and J genes are TRBV20-1 and TRBJ2-1, with D perhaps matching TRBD1 (5 bases). The V end lost 5 bases, the J end lost 6 bases, and 17 bases lay between the germline ends. The germline gives CDR1 DFQATT, CDR2 SNEGSKA (reference sequence). The length of the CDR3 is 14 residues. The CDR3 here is CSALPTHRGNEQFF. CDR3 coding DNA: TGCAGTGCTCTGCCAACCCATAGGGGCAATGAGCAGTTCTTC.

This clonotype was found many times. The rearrangement links TRBV11-3 to TRBJ2-7; D uncertain. Germline values: CDR1 SGHNT, CDR2 YENEEA. The CDR3 covers 12 residues. Trimming left V 3 bases short and J 5 bases short, with 8 bases between. The CDR3, as DNA: TGTGCCAGCAGCTTTGCCACCCACGAGCAGTACTTC. Translation gives CASSFATHEQYF.

At least ten counts were recorded for this clonotype. The rearrangement links TRBV6-5 to TRBJ1-1; D not resolved. Trimming left V 6 bases short and J 1 base short, with 15 bases between. Germline V gene lookup returns CDR1 MNHEY and CDR2 SVGAGI. The CDR3 length is 15 residues. CDR3 sequence reads: CASSSAGRGNTEAFF. DNA for the CDR3: TGTGCCAGCAGCTCGGCGGGCCGAGGGAACACTGAAGCTTTCTTT.

V gene TRBV3-1 combines with J gene TRBJ2-7, with D tentatively TRBD1 or TRBD2 (5 bases each). Germline CDR1 is LGHDT and CDR2 is YNNKEL (reference sequence). Trimming removed 8 bases at V and 4 bases at J, with 6 bases between. CDR3 length: 10 amino acids. In nucleotides, the CDR3 is TGTGCCAGCGGGGGTTACGAGCAGTACTTC. This gives the protein CASGGYEQYF.